Following are 22 T cell receptor beta chains from one sample sequenced in a study of spatial heterogeneity in lung cancer. Via MiXCR, TCRdb re-called the 5' RACE reads, giving one row per CDR3 protein. The table has about 48,000 distinct CDR3 sequences, over 4.5% seen once; the top ten hold approximately 10%. The time point denotes: sample taken at primary tumor resection. Sequences were derived from PBMCs, sampled at surgery. The receptors were sampled from a male donor with early-stage non-small cell lung cancer.

This clonotype was seen repeatedly, ten times or more. The V and J genes are TRBV2 and TRBJ2-1; D is unclear. Trimming pared 2 bases from V and 1 base from J, leaving 9 bases between. The CDR3 consists of 15 residues. CDR1 and CDR2 from the germline V gene are SNHLY and FYNNEI. The CDR3 loop is CASSETRDSYNEQFF. In DNA form, the CDR3 reads TGTGCCAGCAGTGAAACGAGAGATTCCTACAATGAGCAGTTCTTC.

This clonotype has at least ten counts. The rearrangement links TRBV5-1 to TRBJ2-5; 8 positions agree with TRBD2. This CDR3 is built from 15 residues. Losses at the gene ends were 0 bases for V and 2 bases for J; bases not matched to a gene: 3. CDR1 SGHRS and CDR2 YFSETQ come from the germline V gene. For the CDR3, the DNA is TGCGCCAGCAGCTTGGCCTTAGCGGGACAAGAGACCCAGTACTTC. This gives the protein CASSLALAGQETQYF.

This clonotype has ten or more counts. V is TRBV29-1 and J is TRBJ2-1, with TRBD1 as a possible D gene (6 bases). CDR3 length equals 11 residues. In germline, CDR1 is SQVTM, CDR2 ANQGSEA. Trimming cost V 3 bases and J 9 bases, with 9 bases left between them. The CDR3: CSVEGAVEQFF. CDR3 DNA sequence: TGCAGCGTTGAGGGGGCCGTTGAGCAGTTCTTC.

This clonotype has a count of ten or more. The V gene is TRBV28, the J gene TRBJ1-1; no definite D call. This CDR3 has 13 residues. Trimming removed 6 bases at V and 0 bases at J, with 8 bases between. CDR1 is MDHEN, CDR2 SYDVKM, per germline. The CDR3 nucleotides are TGTGCCAGCAGCCCTCGTTTGAACACTGAAGCTTTCTTT. Translated: CASSPRLNTEAFF. Variable domain in full (rest from reference TRBV28 and TRBJ1-1): DVKVTQSSRYLVKRTGEKVFLECVQDMDHENMFWYRQDPGLGLRLIYFSYDVKMKEKGDIPEGYSVSREKKERFSLILESASTNQTSMYLCASSPRLNTEAFFGQGTRLTVV.

This clonotype was counted ten times or more. V and J are TRBV7-6 and TRBJ2-1; no clear D. This CDR3 spans 14 amino acids. The germline V and J ends were trimmed by 3 bases and 3 bases, with 9 bases remaining between them. The germline V gene encodes CDR1 SGHVS and CDR2 FNYEAQ. This CDR3 reads CASSLTGSYNEQFF. DNA of the CDR3: TGTGCCAGCAGCTTGACGGGCAGCTACAATGAGCAGTTCTTC. Complete variable domain (other parts from reference TRBV7-6 and TRBJ2-1): GAGVSQSPRYKVTKRGQDVALRCDPISGHVSLYWYRQALGQGPEFLTYFNYEAQQDKSGLPNDRFSAERPEGSISTLTIQRTEQRDSAMYRCASSLTGSYNEQFFGPGTRLTVL.

This clonotype showed up many times. This chain links TRBV6-5 with TRBJ2-3; a weak D match, TRBD1 (6 bases). CDR1 is MNHEY and CDR2 is SVGAGI in the germline V gene. CDR3 length: 14 amino acids. V gave up 6 bases and J gave up 10 bases, with 20 bases separating them. The DNA of the CDR3 is TGTGCCAGCAGGAGAGGACAGCAGGCCTACTCGCAGTATTTT. Its translation: CASRRGQQAYSQYF.

This clonotype has at least ten counts. The chain carries TRBV5-5 and TRBJ2-3, with TRBD1 matching over 8 bases. Germline V gives CDR1 SGHKS, CDR2 YYEKEE (reference sequence). The CDR3 spans 14 residues. V lost 3 bases to trimming and J lost 4 bases; unmatched junction nucleotides: 4. The CDR3 DNA is TGTGCCAGCAGCTCGACAGGGGTTTCAGATACGCAGTATTTT. Translating it yields CASSSTGVSDTQYF.

This clonotype has ten or more counts. The V gene is TRBV12-5, the J gene TRBJ1-2, with no clear D. Germline V gene sequence: CDR1 LGHNT, CDR2 FRNRAP. The V and J ends lost 5 bases and 5 bases respectively, with 9 bases between them. The CDR3 length is 12 residues. In nucleotides, the CDR3 is TGTGCTAGTGGTACGGACTGGTATGGCTACACCTTC. Translated: CASGTDWYGYTF.

This clonotype has at least ten counts. The gene calls are TRBV7-9 and TRBJ1-1; D might be TRBD1 (5 bases). V was shortened by 1 base and J by 5 bases, with 11 bases between the two germline ends. Germline CDR1 SEHNR, CDR2 FQNEAQ (reference sequence). This CDR3 contains 14 residues. In nucleotides, the CDR3 is TGTGCCAGCAGCTTAGGGGGCCATGGAACTGAAGCTTTCTTT. Encoded protein: CASSLGGHGTEAFF.

This clonotype occurred many times. The rearrangement links TRBV20-1 to TRBJ2-7; TRBD2 agrees at 9 bases. Germline V lookup: CDR1 DFQATT, CDR2 SNEGSKA (reference sequence). The CDR3 totals 14 residues. The V gene end was trimmed by 1 base and the J gene end by 6 bases; junction bases not matched to a gene: 7. The CDR3, as DNA: TGCAGTGCTAGAGGAACAGCGGGAGGAGGCGAGCAGTACTTC. Amino acids: CSARGTAGGGEQYF.

This clonotype has a count of ten or more. This chain joins TRBV10-3 and TRBJ2-1; 12 bases match TRBD1. With V trimmed by 0 bases and J by 10 bases, 4 bases remained unmatched. The germline gives CDR1 ENHRY, CDR2 SYGVKD. This CDR3 region has 15 residues. CDR3 loop: CAISESGTGGAEQFF. As DNA, the CDR3 is TGTGCCATCAGTGAGTCGGGGACAGGGGGCGCGGAGCAGTTCTTC.

In its sample, this clonotype was seen many times. V is TRBV3-1 and J is TRBJ2-7; D may be TRBD2 (5 bases). This CDR3 is 17 amino acids long. CDR1 is LGHDT and CDR2 is YNNKEL in the germline V gene (reference sequence). Trimming cost V 4 bases and J 5 bases, with 24 bases left between them. As DNA, the CDR3 is TGTGCCAGCAGCCGCGATATGGACTCGGCAGCCCGGCACGAGCAGTACTTC. Translated, it gives CASSRDMDSAARHEQYF.

This clonotype came up many times. This chain connects TRBV20-1 to TRBJ1-1; D is possibly TRBD1 (5 bases). V gave up 1 base and J gave up 5 bases, with 14 bases separating them. Germline CDR1 reads DFQATT; CDR2 reads SNEGSKA (reference sequence). The CDR3 covers 14 residues. The CDR3, as DNA: TGCAGTGCTAGAGGCAGGGCCCGGGGGACTGAAGCTTTCTTT. Amino acids: CSARGRARGTEAFF.

Many counts were recorded for this clonotype. The chain uses TRBV6-1 and TRBJ2-5, with unresolved D. Germline CDR1 reads MNHNS; CDR2 reads SASEGT. Trimming removed 7 bases from V and 3 bases from J, with 15 bases in between. This CDR3 has 14 residues. CDR3 DNA: TGTGCCAGCATCGAAGGTTTTTGGGAAGAGACCCAGTACTTC. Its protein is CASIEGFWEETQYF.

The chain has TRBV11-3 and TRBJ2-1; D is unclear. The CDR3 contains 14 residues. Looked up from germline, CDR1 is SGHNT and CDR2 is YENEEA. The V end lost 9 bases, the J end lost 8 bases, and 20 bases lay between the germline ends. The DNA of the CDR3 is TGTGCCAGTCGAGTAAGTCCCAGCGCCCATGAGCAGTTCTTC. Amino acid sequence: CASRVSPSAHEQFF.

This clonotype has at least ten counts. The chain recombines TRBV20-1 with TRBJ1-2; D may be TRBD1 (5 bases). V was trimmed by 4 bases and J by 2 bases, leaving 11 bases between them. The CDR3 is 13 residues long. Germline-derived CDR1 and CDR2 are DFQATT and SNEGSKA (reference sequence). The CDR3 loop is CSAMDGQNYGYTF. In nucleotides, the CDR3 is TGCAGTGCTATGGACGGACAAAACTATGGCTACACCTTC.

This clonotype was found many times. The chain joins TRBV19 to TRBJ2-1; a weak D match, TRBD2 (6 bases). The CDR3 covers 14 residues. Germline V gives CDR1 LNHDA, CDR2 SQIVND (reference sequence). Between the trimmed V and J ends, which lost 1 base and 8 bases, there was a span of 12 bases. CDR3 nucleotides: TGTGCCAGTAGTATAGGACTAGAAGGGTATGAGCAGTTCTTC. It encodes CASSIGLEGYEQFF.

This clonotype was found many times. The V and J genes are TRBV27 and TRBJ2-7; 11 positions match TRBD1. Germline assignment: CDR1 MNHEY and CDR2 SMNVEV (reference sequence). The junction had 12 bases not matched to a gene; V was cut back by 5 bases and J by 6 bases. The CDR3 is made up of 16 amino acids. In DNA form, the CDR3 reads TGTGCCAGCAGTCTATTCCGGGGACAGGGGGTAGGCGAGCAGTACTTC. Translation: CASSLFRGQGVGEQYF.

This clonotype was counted ten times or more. J is TRBJ2-1 and V is TRBV19, with D possibly being TRBD2 (5 bases). The CDR3 loop spans 11 amino acids. V dropped 5 bases and J dropped 10 bases, with 9 bases sitting between them. Germline CDR1 is LNHDA and CDR2 is SQIVND (reference sequence). The CDR3 sequence: CASSGGWEQFF. The DNA of the CDR3 is TGTGCCAGTAGTGGAGGCTGGGAGCAGTTCTTC.

Ten or more counts support this clonotype. The rearrangement links TRBV27 to TRBJ1-2; D unresolved. CDR1 is MNHEY, CDR2 SMNVEV, per germline (reference sequence). Trimming cost V 7 bases and J 0 bases, with 18 bases left between them. The CDR3 consists of 16 residues. This CDR3 reads CASTRTGSASNYGYTF. CDR3 in DNA: TGTGCCAGCACCCGGACGGGCTCTGCCTCTAACTATGGCTACACCTTC.

This clonotype was picked up a small number of times. The chain joins TRBV20-1 to TRBJ2-7; D may match TRBD1 or TRBD2 (7 bases each). There are 15 residues in the CDR3. V was shortened by 6 bases and J by 3 bases, with 21 bases between the two germline ends. Germline V gene data show CDR1 as DFQATT and CDR2 as SNEGSKA (reference sequence). CDR3 in DNA: TGCAGTGCCCCGACAGGGACTACCTTGGGCTACGAGCAGTACTTC. Its protein product is CSAPTGTTLGYEQYF.

In this sample, this clonotype turned up many times. This rearrangement joins TRBV6-5 to TRBJ1-4, with a weak D call TRBD1 (6 bases). V lost 5 bases, J lost 5 bases, and 15 bases lay in between. Per the germline V gene, CDR1 is MNHEY and CDR2 is SVGAGI. CDR3 length: 15 residues. CDR3 DNA: TGTGCCAGCAGTGAATCGACAGGTTCCAATGAAAAACTGTTTTTT. Protein: CASSESTGSNEKLFF.